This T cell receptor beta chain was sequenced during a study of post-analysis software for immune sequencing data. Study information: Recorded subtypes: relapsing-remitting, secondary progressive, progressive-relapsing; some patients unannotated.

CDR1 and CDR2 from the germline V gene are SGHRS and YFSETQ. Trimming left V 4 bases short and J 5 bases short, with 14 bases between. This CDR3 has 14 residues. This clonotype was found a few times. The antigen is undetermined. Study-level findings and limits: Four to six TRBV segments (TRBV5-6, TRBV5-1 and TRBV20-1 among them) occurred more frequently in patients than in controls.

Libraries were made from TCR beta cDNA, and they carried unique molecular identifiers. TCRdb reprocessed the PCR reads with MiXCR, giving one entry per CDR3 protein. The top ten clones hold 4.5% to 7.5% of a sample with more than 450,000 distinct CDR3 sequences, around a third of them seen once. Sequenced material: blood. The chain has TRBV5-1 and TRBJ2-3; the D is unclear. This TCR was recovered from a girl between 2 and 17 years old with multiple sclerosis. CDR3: CASSPGSPVDTQYF. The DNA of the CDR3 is TGCGCCAGCAGCCCTGGGTCGCCGGTAGATACGCAGTATTTT. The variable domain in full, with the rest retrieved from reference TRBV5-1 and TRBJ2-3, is KAGVTQTPRYLIKTRGQQVTLSCSPISGHRSVSWYQQTPGQGLQFLFEYFSETQRNKGNFPGRFSGRQFSNSRSEMNVSTLELGDSALYLCASSPGSPVDTQYFGPGTRLTVL.